Each of the 29 T cell receptor beta chains below was sequenced from the same sample in a study of cytomegalovirus exposure and HLA in healthy donors (dated by TCRdb to between 2016 and 2019). Library preparation used the immunoSEQ multiplex PCR assay. The multiplex PCR relied on a mix of 60 forward primers for TCR Vbeta segments and 13 reverse primers for TCR Jbeta segments. The table was pulled from immuneACCESS by TCRdb, which kept in-frame rearrangements only. Such tables lose some clones; where checked, under half of the loss comes from unresolved V genes, and the rest has no known cause. The sample records roughly 100,000 clones, roughly four fifths of which are singletons. About 9.4% of the sample is in the top ten clones. The source material was PBMCs. These receptor sequences come from a man between 45 and 60 years old in good health and CMV-seronegative.

The CDR3 region is CASTTGLLGGELFF. The CDR3 DNA reads TGTGCCAGCACCACGGGACTCCTCGGCGGGGAGCTGTTTTTT. The V and J genes are TRBV7-8 and TRBJ2-2, with a weak D call TRBD2 (6 bases). The CDR3 extends over 14 amino acids. Germline V gene data show CDR1 as SGHVS and CDR2 as FQNEAQ. V lost 7 bases and J 7 bases, leaving 16 bases between the germline ends.

The V gene is TRBV6-5, the J gene TRBJ1-2, with 8 bases fitting TRBD1. The CDR3 sequence is 14 residues long. In germline, CDR1 is MNHEY, CDR2 SVGAGI. V lost 4 bases and J lost 4; bases outside the gene matches: 5. This chain's CDR3 is CASSFGTGSYGYTF. CDR3 nucleotides: TGTGCCAGCAGTTTTGGGACAGGTTCCTATGGCTACACCTTC.

The chain uses TRBV2 and TRBJ1-5; 9 nucleotides agree with TRBD1. V lost 5 bases and J lost 3; bases outside the gene matches: 14. CDR1 is SNHLY, CDR2 FYNNEI, per germline. This CDR3 contains 18 residues. For the CDR3, the DNA is TGTGCCAGCAGTTTCCCTTTGCCCGGGACAGGGAACAATCAGCCCCAGCATTTT. Protein sequence: CASSFPLPGTGNNQPQHF.

In this sample, this clone turned up a few times. V usage is TRBV14 and J usage is TRBJ1-5, with 7 bases fitting TRBD1. CDR1 and CDR2 (germline): SGHDN, FVKESK. The CDR3 is 14 residues long. Unmatched junction bases numbered 1, after V lost 1 base and J lost 4 bases. DNA of the CDR3: TGTGCCAGCAGCCAAGCAGGGGGGAATCAGCCCCAGCATTTT. Amino acid sequence: CASSQAGGNQPQHF.

This chain joins TRBV27 and TRBJ2-7, with 10 bases that match TRBD2. V shed 2 bases, J shed 2 bases, and the junction held 9 bases outside the gene matches. The CDR3 length is 17 residues. The germline V gene has CDR1 MNHEY and CDR2 SMNVEV (reference sequence). The CDR3: CASSLRTSGSATYEQYF. CDR3 in DNA: TGTGCCAGCAGTTTAAGGACTAGCGGTAGCGCTACCTACGAGCAGTACTTC.

The chain combines TRBV28 with TRBJ2-7; 8 positions match TRBD1. CDR3 size: 13 residues. The junction had 7 bases not matched to a gene; V was cut back by 9 bases and J by 3 bases. CDR1 is MDHEN and CDR2 is SYDVKM in the germline V gene. The CDR3 region has the DNA TGTGCCAGTTTCGACAGGGGCCGCTACGAGCAGTACTTC. This sequence encodes CASFDRGRYEQYF. Together with reference TRBV28 and TRBJ2-7, the CDR3 gives the full variable domain: DVKVTQSSRYLVKRTGEKVFLECVQDMDHENMFWYRQDPGLGLRLIYFSYDVKMKEKGDIPEGYSVSREKKERFSLILESASTNQTSMYLCASFDRGRYEQYFGPGTRLTVT.

V gene TRBV12-5 combines with J gene TRBJ2-7; 8 bases line up with TRBD2. This CDR3 has 14 residues. Germline V gene sequence: CDR1 LGHNT, CDR2 FRNRAP. Unmatched junction bases numbered 6, after V lost 2 bases and J lost 6 bases. Here the CDR3 reads CASGLKGLGCEQYF. Written as DNA, the CDR3 is TGTGCTAGTGGTTTGAAGGGACTAGGCTGCGAGCAGTACTTC.

The chain carries TRBV30 and TRBJ1-6, with 10 nucleotides matching TRBD1. Germline-derived CDR1 and CDR2 are GTSNPN and SVGIG (reference sequence). This CDR3 comprises 14 residues. The trim removed 3 bases at V and 10 bases at J, leaving 6 bases unmatched. The CDR3 spells CAWSPGQGPSPLHF. Here the CDR3 DNA reads TGTGCCTGGAGCCCGGGACAGGGGCCCTCACCCCTCCACTTT.

The chain employs TRBV6-1 and TRBJ2-1, with D perhaps matching TRBD2 (5 bases). The V end lost 4 bases, the J end lost 0 bases, and 13 bases lay between the germline ends. Germline lookup yields CDR1 MNHNS and CDR2 SASEGT. This CDR3 contains 16 residues. As DNA, the CDR3 is TGTGCCAGCAGTGCCTCAGGTGGGAGCTCCTACAATGAGCAGTTCTTC. Residues: CASSASGGSSYNEQFF.

This clone has more than one count but fewer than ten. The V and J genes are TRBV6-5 and TRBJ2-7, with D perhaps matching TRBD2 (5 bases). This CDR3 is 15 amino acids long. Trimming left V 6 bases short and J 2 bases short, with 17 bases between. The germline V gene encodes CDR1 MNHEY and CDR2 SVGAGI. The CDR3 nucleotides read TGTGCCAGCAGCAAGTTTGGCGGGCCTACCTACGAGCAGTACTTC. Its translation is CASSKFGGPTYEQYF.

The chain is built from TRBV25-1 and TRBJ2-7; D remains ambiguous. V lost 4 bases to trimming and J lost 6 bases, with 19 bases between them. There are 15 residues in the CDR3. Germline assignment: CDR1 MGHDK and CDR2 SYGVNS. This CDR3 reads CASSVEDPPFAEQYF. CDR3 nucleotide sequence: TGTGCCAGCAGTGTAGAGGATCCCCCGTTCGCCGAGCAGTACTTC.

V gene TRBV7-3 combines with J gene TRBJ2-6, with D unclear. V dropped 2 bases and J dropped 0 bases, with 14 bases sitting between them. This CDR3 comprises 18 residues. Germline CDR1 SGHTA, CDR2 FQGTGA. The CDR3 DNA reads TGTGCCAGCAGCTTAGGCTTTTCTTTATTCTCTGGGGCCAACGTCCTGACTTTC. As protein: CASSLGFSLFSGANVLTF.

The rearrangement joins TRBV5-1 to TRBJ1-4; no firm D call. Trimming removed 0 bases from V and 3 bases from J, with 3 bases in between. The CDR3 contains 13 residues. Germline V lookup: CDR1 SGHRS, CDR2 YFSETQ. In DNA, the CDR3 is TGCGCCAGCAGCTTGGCTGCTAATGAAAAACTGTTTTTT. This encodes CASSLAANEKLFF.

The chain joins TRBV6-6 to TRBJ2-4; 9 nucleotides match TRBD1. The CDR3 is made up of 14 amino acids. CDR1 is MNHNY, CDR2 SVGAGI, per germline (reference sequence). The ends lost 7 bases at V and 7 bases at J; junction bases unmatched: 8. CDR3 coding DNA: TGTGCCAGCATACAGGACAGGGGTCGGAACATTCAGTACTTC. As protein: CASIQDRGRNIQYF.

V and J are TRBV7-2 and TRBJ2-3, with D maybe TRBD1 (6 bases). CDR1 is SGHTA, CDR2 FQGNSA, per germline. V shed 1 base and J shed 4 bases, with 9 bases lying between them. The CDR3 loop spans 14 amino acids. In DNA form, the CDR3 reads TGTGCCAGCAGCTTAGTGGGGGCCGCAGATACGCAGTATTTT. This encodes CASSLVGAADTQYF.

The V gene is TRBV14, the J gene TRBJ2-1, with TRBD2 matching 9 bases. The V and J ends lost 4 bases and 7 bases, in that order; junction bases with no gene match: 8. This CDR3 region has 15 residues. Germline V gives CDR1 SGHDN, CDR2 FVKESK. The CDR3 DNA follows: TGTGCCAGCAGCCTAGCGGGAGAAGATTCGAATGAGCAGTTCTTC. It translates to CASSLAGEDSNEQFF.

The gene calls are TRBV9 and TRBJ2-1, with TRBD2 identical over 9 bases. Per the germline V gene, CDR1 is SGDLS and CDR2 is YYNGEE. The CDR3 totals 17 residues. V lost 0 bases and J lost 6; bases outside the gene matches: 10. DNA of the CDR3: TGTGCCAGCAGCGTAGTAGGATCAGGGACTAGCACCAATGAGCAGTTCTTC. It yields the protein CASSVVGSGTSTNEQFF. Complete variable domain (other parts from reference TRBV9 and TRBJ2-1): DSGVTQTPKHLITATGQRVTLRCSPRSGDLSVYWYQQSLDQGLQFLIQYYNGEERAKGNILERFSAQQFPDLHSELNLSSLELGDSALYFCASSVVGSGTSTNEQFFGPGTRLTVL.

The chain links TRBV18 to TRBJ2-7; TRBD1 agrees at 9 bases. Trimming cost V 6 bases and J 2 bases; bases outside gene matches: 14. This CDR3 spans 17 amino acids. Germline values: CDR1 KGHSH, CDR2 LQKENI. CDR3: CASSPGQGRRVPYEQYF. DNA for the CDR3: TGTGCCAGCTCGCCGGGACAGGGAAGACGGGTACCCTACGAGCAGTACTTC.

The gene calls are TRBV4-3 and TRBJ1-2; D uncertain. Germline V gene sequence: CDR1 LGHNA, CDR2 YSLEER. V was shortened by 0 bases and J by 14 bases, with 19 bases between the two germline ends. This CDR3 comprises 14 residues. The CDR3 DNA sequence: TGCGCCAGCAGCCAAGATCCCTCGCGGGCCGCTACGACCTTC. As protein: CASSQDPSRAATTF.

This chain connects TRBV5-1 to TRBJ2-2, with D hard to call. V was pared by 0 bases and J by 6 bases, with 6 bases between. The CDR3 is 13 amino acids. Per germline, CDR1 SGHRS and CDR2 YFSETQ. The DNA of the CDR3 is TGCGCCAGCAGCTTGGACGCGGCCGGGGAGCTGTTTTTT. Protein product: CASSLDAAGELFF. Full variable domain (missing parts from reference TRBV5-1 and TRBJ2-2): KAGVTQTPRYLIKTRGQQVTLSCSPISGHRSVSWYQQTPGQGLQFLFEYFSETQRNKGNFPGRFSGRQFSNSRSEMNVSTLELGDSALYLCASSLDAAGELFFGEGSRLTVL.

The rearrangement links TRBV5-1 to TRBJ2-7; TRBD1 matches 10 bases. The germline CDR1 and CDR2 sequences are SGHRS and YFSETQ. J was trimmed by 6 bases and V by 2 bases; bases with no gene match: 8. CDR3 length equals 15 residues. This chain's CDR3 is CASSLPGQGKTEQYF. The CDR3 region has the DNA TGCGCCAGCAGCTTACCGGGACAGGGGAAGACCGAGCAGTACTTC.

V is TRBV7-9 and J is TRBJ2-3; TRBD2 agrees at 8 bases. Germline V gene lookup returns CDR1 SEHNR and CDR2 FQNEAQ (reference sequence). The length of the CDR3 is 15 residues. Germline trimming cut 7 bases from V and 0 bases from J; bases unmatched to any gene: 6. The CDR3 spells CASINSGASTDTQYF. The CDR3 DNA reads TGTGCCAGCATTAATAGCGGGGCTAGCACAGATACGCAGTATTTT.

The chain has TRBV5-1 and TRBJ1-1, with D unresolved. The germline V and J ends were trimmed by 1 base and 1 base, with 8 bases remaining between them. The CDR3 totals 14 residues. Germline lookup yields CDR1 SGHRS and CDR2 YFSETQ. CDR3 residues: CASSLTVQNTEAFF. The CDR3 coding sequence is TGCGCCAGCAGCTTGACAGTCCAGAACACTGAAGCTTTCTTT.

This clone was observed a single time. V and J are TRBV28 and TRBJ1-1; possibly TRBD1 for D (6 bases). The germline V gene encodes CDR1 MDHEN and CDR2 SYDVKM. Trimming stripped 4 bases from V and 11 bases from J, with 23 bases between. The CDR3 has 15 amino acids. This CDR3 reads CASSSLRTALGWAFF. CDR3 DNA: TGTGCCAGCAGTTCCCTACGGACAGCCCTAGGTTGGGCTTTCTTT.

This chain joins TRBV6-5 and TRBJ2-1; D call uncertain. This CDR3 contains 14 residues. V was cut by 0 bases and J by 9 bases, with 12 bases left in between. Germline assignment: CDR1 MNHEY and CDR2 SVGAGI. This CDR3 reads CASSYSNPRSEQFF. CDR3 nucleotide sequence: TGTGCCAGCAGTTACTCGAATCCTAGATCTGAGCAGTTCTTC.

This clone was counted a few times. The CDR3 sequence is CASSEAMDRGWGEQYF. Here the CDR3 DNA reads TGTGCCAGCAGTGAAGCTATGGACAGGGGCTGGGGCGAGCAGTACTTC. The gene calls are TRBV6-1 and TRBJ2-7; TRBD1 aligns across 9 bases. V lost 0 bases and J lost 6; bases outside the gene matches: 9. Germline-derived CDR1 and CDR2 are MNHNS and SASEGT. This CDR3 region has 16 residues.

V is TRBV30 and J is TRBJ1-2; D gene ambiguous. V gave up 3 bases and J gave up 5 bases, with 7 bases separating them. The CDR3 length is 11 residues. Germline assignment: CDR1 GTSNPN and CDR2 SVGIG (reference sequence). The CDR3 nucleotides read TGTGCCTGGAGCCGTCAGTATGGCTACACCTTC. Translated, it gives CAWSRQYGYTF.

This clone was detected once. The V and J genes are TRBV9 and TRBJ2-2, with 9 positions matching TRBD1. With 3 bases clipped from V and 4 bases from J, the junction kept 7 bases outside the gene matches. CDR1 is SGDLS and CDR2 is YYNGEE in the germline V gene. The CDR3 spans 16 residues. The DNA for the CDR3 is TGTGCCAGCAGCGCCTCGGGACAGGGAGGCACCGGGGAGCTGTTTTTT. Protein sequence: CASSASGQGGTGELFF.

Here the CDR3 DNA reads TGCGCCAGCAGTGAAGGCGTCAGGAACTATGGCTACACCTTC. Translating gives CASSEGVRNYGYTF. V usage is TRBV4-3 and J usage is TRBJ1-2, with D hard to call. The length of the CDR3 is 14 residues. Trimming removed 6 bases from V and 2 bases from J, with 13 bases in between. Germline values: CDR1 LGHNA, CDR2 YSLEER.